A selection of T cell receptor beta chains follows, all from one sample in a study of blood T cells in healthy people across ages. TCRdb re-called the 5' RACE reads with MiXCR, one entry per CDR3 protein. The table records 750,000 to 950,000 distinct CDR3 sequences, 53% of them present only once. Sequencing was carried out using blood. These receptors were collected from a man aged 80 or over in good health. The conserved cysteine and the conserved F or W are not part of the CDR3 here. D genes are given only for firm matches.

CDR3 protein | J gene | D gene | V gene
SARARGGETQY | TRBJ2-5 | NA | TRBV20-1
SVGENWGTDTQY | TRBJ2-3 | NA | TRBV29-1
SARDLLVRETQY | TRBJ2-5 | NA | TRBV20-1
ASSRDPRADTQY | TRBJ2-3 | NA | TRBV28
ASSLAGRGQGKYEQY | TRBJ2-7 | TRBD2 | TRBV5-1
SARDRIGVHRYAY | TRBJ2-3 | NA | TRBV20-1
ASSHRGVNQPQH | TRBJ1-5 | TRBD1 | TRBV3-1
ASRTDSTCEQY | NA | NA | TRBV12-3/TRBV12-4
ASSHAWSEGGYEQY | TRBJ2-7 | NA | TRBV4-1
SARGRDRVYEQY | TRBJ2-7 | TRBD1 | TRBV20-1
ASPAQGAGLQF | TRBJ2-1 | NA | TRBV6-1
ASSSRWDQHTDTQY | TRBJ2-3 | NA | TRBV7-6
ASRSGTGITDTQY | TRBJ2-3 | TRBD1 | TRBV5-1
SVAQTSGRVNEQF | TRBJ2-1 | TRBD2 | TRBV29-1
ASGEGPITEQF | TRBJ2-1 | NA | TRBV5-1
ASSLGALAGGSEQF | TRBJ2-1 | TRBD2 | TRBV5-1
ASSLQGAGGPYTQY | TRBJ2-3 | TRBD2 | TRBV7-3
ASSHGTSGRSTETQY | TRBJ2-5 | TRBD2 | TRBV4-1
ASRPSEGGPLDEQF | TRBJ2-1 | NA | TRBV27
SVVVYEQY | TRBJ2-7 | NA | TRBV29-1
SVYDSYGYT | TRBJ1-2 | NA | TRBV29-1
ASSRTDFTNEKLF | TRBJ1-4 | NA | TRBV9
ASSLVGTINEQF | TRBJ2-1 | TRBD2 | TRBV12-3/TRBV12-4
AISSTGYEQF | TRBJ2-1 | NA | TRBV10-3
ASSYRRFDSYNKQF | TRBJ2-1 | NA | TRBV6-5
ASSLSSLQGEVF | TRBJ1-4 | NA | TRBV28
ATSDPDGTSNQPQH | TRBJ1-5 | NA | TRBV24-1
SVEGTGPNEKLF | TRBJ1-4 | TRBD1 | TRBV29-1
AISGQAKAYEQY | TRBJ2-7 | NA | TRBV10-3
ASGLGGWETQY | TRBJ2-5 | NA | TRBV6-5
ASSLESSGSYEQY | TRBJ2-7 | TRBD2 | TRBV7-2
ASSDSGNYEQF | TRBJ2-1 | TRBD2 | TRBV2
ASSPTSGLNEQF | TRBJ2-1 | TRBD2 | TRBV9
ASSLVKENGYT | TRBJ1-2 | NA | TRBV7-9
ASSSRRGRVDLYEQY | TRBJ2-7 | NA | TRBV28
AWSDGSTAEQY | TRBJ2-7 | NA | TRBV30
SVNRGKNYNEQF | TRBJ2-1 | TRBD1 | TRBV29-1
ATSDGGTGFDETQY | NA | TRBD1 | TRBV24-1
SARPPMGWDLSTDTQY | TRBJ2-3 | NA | TRBV20-1
ASSAGQGLNEQY | TRBJ2-7 | TRBD1 | TRBV5-1
SVGAAENTEAF | TRBJ1-1 | NA | TRBV29-1
ASSLDAGQLRSGANVLT | TRBJ2-6 | NA | TRBV11-2
ATSGSGSANEQF | TRBJ2-1 | NA | TRBV24-1
SARGGENSQPQH | TRBJ1-5 | NA | TRBV20-1
SVEDSRWGNEKLF | TRBJ1-4 | NA | TRBV29-1
ASSLDLIYEQY | TRBJ2-7 | NA | TRBV7-9
ASSLGTPGGKNIQY | TRBJ2-4 | NA | TRBV7-6
ASIRSAGSSYNEQF | TRBJ2-1 | NA | TRBV5-1
ASRAGERGQY | TRBJ2-5 | NA | TRBV2
ASSVRQETSGRHNEQF | TRBJ2-1 | TRBD2 | TRBV27
SAAGVTYNEQY | NA | NA | TRBV20-1
ASSSMGTGELF | TRBJ2-2 | NA | TRBV12-3/TRBV12-4
AGPKTSGMNTGELF | TRBJ2-2 | TRBD2 | TRBV7-9
ASSLGASGLTGDTQY | TRBJ2-3 | TRBD2 | TRBV5-1
GPEISKVGLAEHNEQF | TRBJ2-1 | NA | TRBV21-1
ASSLGQTNSPLH | TRBJ1-6 | NA | TRBV7-2
ASSSMGRGKSYNEQF | TRBJ2-1 | NA | TRBV7-6
SVEGRDIQY | TRBJ2-4 | NA | TRBV29-1
ASSIAGGSYNEQY | NA | TRBD2 | TRBV2